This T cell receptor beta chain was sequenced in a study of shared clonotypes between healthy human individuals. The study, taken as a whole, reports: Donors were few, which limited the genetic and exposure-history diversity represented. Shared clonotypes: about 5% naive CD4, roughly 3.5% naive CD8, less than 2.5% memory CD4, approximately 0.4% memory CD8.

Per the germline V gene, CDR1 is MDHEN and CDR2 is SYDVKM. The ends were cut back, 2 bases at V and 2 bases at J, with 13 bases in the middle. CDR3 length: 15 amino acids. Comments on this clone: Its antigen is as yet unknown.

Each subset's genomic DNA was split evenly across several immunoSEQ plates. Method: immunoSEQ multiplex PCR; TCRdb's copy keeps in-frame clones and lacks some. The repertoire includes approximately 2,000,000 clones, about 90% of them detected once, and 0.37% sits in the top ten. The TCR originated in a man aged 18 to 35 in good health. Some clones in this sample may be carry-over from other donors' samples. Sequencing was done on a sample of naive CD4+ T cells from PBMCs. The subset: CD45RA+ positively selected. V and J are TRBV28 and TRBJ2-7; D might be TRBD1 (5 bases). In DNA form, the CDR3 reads TGTGCCAGCAGTTTAAGGTGGCTGGGGCCCTACGAGCAGTACTTC. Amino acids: CASSLRWLGPYEQYF.